The 16 T cell receptor beta chains listed next were all sequenced from one sample in a study of identical twins. TCRdb re-analysed the 5' RACE reads in MiXCR, keeping a single row per CDR3 protein. The sample holds hundreds of thousands of distinct CDR3 sequences, 8.5% to 9% seen once. The sample was also reused in another study, on yellow fever vaccine responses in identical twins.

Sample: PBMCs. Receptors originate from a woman under 30 in good health.

This chain links TRBV20-1 with TRBJ2-1; D unclear. CDR1 is DFQATT and CDR2 is SNEGSKA in the germline V gene (reference sequence). Trimming removed 0 bases at V and 5 bases at J, with 14 bases between. This CDR3 has 15 amino acids. The CDR3 reads CSARDLVEIHNEQFF. Here the CDR3 DNA reads TGCAGTGCTAGAGATTTGGTAGAGATACACAATGAGCAGTTCTTC.

The chain has TRBV29-1 and TRBJ2-1; 11 bases fit TRBD1. After removal of 3 bases from V and 7 bases from J, the junction contained 5 bases not matched to a gene. The germline CDR1 and CDR2 sequences are SQVTM and ANQGSEA. The CDR3 runs to 14 residues. Written as DNA, the CDR3 is TGCAGCGTTGATATGGACAGGGGGCATAATGAGCAGTTCTTC. Protein sequence: CSVDMDRGHNEQFF.

The chain employs TRBV27 and TRBJ2-5; 11 nucleotides agree with TRBD1. Germline CDR1 MNHEY, CDR2 SMNVEV (reference sequence). This CDR3 is built from 13 residues. The trim removed 10 bases at V and 6 bases at J, leaving 7 bases unmatched. The CDR3 nucleotides are TGTGCCATCGGGACAGGGGGTCGGAAGACCCAGTACTTC. This sequence encodes CAIGTGGRKTQYF.

The table lists this clonotype with a few counts. This sequence joins TRBV15 and TRBJ2-7, with a possible D match to TRBD2 (6 bases). The germline CDR1 and CDR2 sequences are LNHNV and YYDKDF (reference sequence). The CDR3 totals 16 residues. V lost 5 bases to trimming and J lost 6 bases, with 23 bases between them. CDR3 bases: TGTGCCACCAGCCGGCGGGGAGCAGGGTGGGGTATCGAGCAGTACTTC. Its protein is CATSRRGAGWGIEQYF.

This chain uses TRBV6-2 or TRBV6-3 with TRBJ2-1; 12 nucleotides line up with TRBD2. There are 18 residues in the CDR3. Germline CDR1 is MNHEY and CDR2 is SVGEGT. V gave up 1 base and J gave up 7 bases; unmatched junction bases: 11. CDR3 protein: CASSYLILAGGPGNEQFF. The CDR3 nucleotides read TGTGCCAGCAGTTACTTAATTCTAGCGGGAGGGCCGGGTAATGAGCAGTTCTTC.

The CDR3 DNA reads TGTGCCAGCAGTGGGCCCCTAGCGGGAGGTACCTACAATGAGCAGTTCTTC. Its translation: CASSGPLAGGTYNEQFF. The chain joins TRBV28 to TRBJ2-1, with 11 bases lining up with TRBD2. Germline loops: CDR1 MDHEN, CDR2 SYDVKM. This CDR3 is 17 amino acids long. With V trimmed by 5 bases and J by 2 bases, 8 bases remained unmatched.

This clonotype was detected a few times. CDR3 sequence (DNA): TGTGCCAGCAACTACGGCACCAAAGGGAACACTGAAGCTTTCTTT. This codes for CASNYGTKGNTEAFF. V is TRBV7-9 and J is TRBJ1-1; D is ambiguous. Trimming left V 7 bases short and J 1 base short, with 16 bases between. This CDR3 is built from 15 residues. Germline V gene lookup returns CDR1 SEHNR and CDR2 FQNEAQ (reference sequence). Full variable domain (remainder filled in from reference TRBV7-9 and TRBJ1-1): DTGVSQNPRHKITKRGQNVTFRCDPISEHNRLYWYRQTLGQGPEFLTYFQNEAQLEKSRLLSDRFSAERPKGSFSTLEIQRTEQGDSAMYLCASNYGTKGNTEAFFGQGTRLTVV.

The chain recombines TRBV10-3 with TRBJ2-3; the D is unclear. Germline CDR1 is ENHRY and CDR2 is SYGVKD. Deletions cut 6 bases from V and 6 bases from J, with 7 bases between. CDR3 length: 11 residues. The CDR3 sequence is CAIRGVDTQYF. The DNA for the CDR3 is TGTGCCATCAGGGGCGTCGATACGCAGTATTTT.

This clonotype was seen at least ten times. The chain uses TRBV7-9 and TRBJ2-3; D is unresolved. V was shortened by 5 bases and J by 4 bases, with 7 bases between the two germline ends. The germline V gene encodes CDR1 SEHNR and CDR2 FQNEAQ (reference sequence). The CDR3 consists of 12 residues. Here the CDR3 reads CASSLSSDTQYF. The CDR3 nucleotides read TGTGCCAGCAGCCTGAGCTCAGATACGCAGTATTTT.

The J gene is TRBJ2-2, the V gene TRBV28; D gene uncertain. Trimming cost V 2 bases and J 3 bases, with 7 bases left between them. This CDR3 region has 14 residues. CDR1 and CDR2 (germline): MDHEN, SYDVKM. The CDR3 region is CASSLKPYTGELFF. CDR3 nucleotides: TGTGCCAGCAGTTTAAAACCTTACACCGGGGAGCTGTTTTTT.

The genes are TRBV7-2 and TRBJ2-4, with D possibly being TRBD1 (6 bases). The V and J ends lost 3 bases and 12 bases respectively, with 15 bases between them. The length of the CDR3 is 13 residues. The germline CDR1 and CDR2 sequences are SGHTA and FQGNSA. CDR3 loop: CASSLRQAVNQYF. The DNA for the CDR3 is TGTGCCAGCAGCTTGAGACAGGCAGTGAATCAGTACTTC. Together with reference TRBV7-2 and TRBJ2-4, the CDR3 gives the full variable domain: GAGVSQSPSNKVTEKGKDVELRCDPISGHTALYWYRQSLGQGLEFLIYFQGNSAPDKSGLPSDRFSAERTGGSVSTLTIQRTQQEDSAVYLCASSLRQAVNQYFGAGTRLSVL.

This clonotype was detected many times. The rearrangement uses TRBV9 and TRBJ2-1; D is ambiguous. Trimming removed 5 bases from V and 0 bases from J, with 9 bases in between. The CDR3 extends over 14 amino acids. In germline, CDR1 is SGDLS, CDR2 YYNGEE. The CDR3 loop is CASSQDVSYNEQFF. CDR3 in DNA: TGTGCCAGCAGTCAGGACGTCTCCTACAATGAGCAGTTCTTC.

This clonotype was observed a few times. The rearrangement uses TRBV7-9 and TRBJ2-5; a possible D gene is TRBD1 (7 bases). CDR1 and CDR2 from the germline V gene are SEHNR and FQNEAQ (reference sequence). With 4 bases removed from V and 2 bases from J, the gap between germline ends came to 17 bases. The CDR3 is 16 residues long. In nucleotides, the CDR3 is TGTGCCAGCAGCTCCATACTGGGGGGACAGCAAGAGACCCAGTACTTC. It is translated as CASSSILGGQQETQYF.

This chain links TRBV28 with TRBJ2-7; D unresolved. The CDR3 loop spans 13 amino acids. Trimming pared 7 bases from V and 6 bases from J, leaving 16 bases between. CDR1 is MDHEN, CDR2 SYDVKM, per germline. The CDR3 region is CASNSGPLVEQYF. CDR3 DNA: TGTGCCAGCAACTCAGGACCTCTAGTCGAGCAGTACTTC.

This clonotype turned up a few times. V usage is TRBV5-1 and J usage is TRBJ1-1; no firm D call. Germline CDR1 is SGHRS and CDR2 is YFSETQ. V was clipped by 1 base and J by 0 bases, with 10 bases between them. The CDR3 loop spans 15 amino acids. The CDR3 is CASSLLGDLNTEAFF. The CDR3 region has the DNA TGCGCCAGCAGCTTGCTAGGAGATCTGAACACTGAAGCTTTCTTT.

As to this clonotype: A read error may be the cause here, since a much bigger clone is one base away. V and J are TRBV29-1 and TRBJ2-7; D not certain. The J call is in doubt because the DNA end fits TRBJ2-1 better. CDR1 is SQVTM and CDR2 is ANQGSEA in the germline V gene. This CDR3 region has 13 residues. CDR3: CSVVAVGSYEQFF. The DNA of the CDR3 is TGCAGCGTTGTTGCAGTAGGGTCCTACGAGCAGTTCTTC.